The 10 T cell receptor beta chains below were found in one sample sequenced in a study of blood T cell repertoires in COVID-19. Using immunoSEQ multiplex PCR, the repertoire was profiled, and TCRdb retains in-frame clones only, with some absent. Among about 340,000 clones listed, about 86% were seen once. Sequenced sample: PBMCs or T cells enriched from blood (not recorded which). These TCRs come from a woman in her 40s with acute COVID-19.

V usage is TRBV5-4 and J usage is TRBJ2-2; 8 nucleotides agree with TRBD2. The germline CDR1 and CDR2 sequences are SGHNT and YYREEE (reference sequence). There are 14 residues in the CDR3. The V and J ends lost 4 bases and 8 bases, in that order; junction bases with no gene match: 7. CDR3 sequence: CASSRERGSGELFF. The CDR3 region has the DNA TGTGCCAGCAGCAGGGAGCGGGGGAGTGGGGAGCTGTTTTTT.

The genes are TRBV27 and TRBJ1-1; 7 bases match TRBD1. J gave up 0 bases and V 1 base, and 2 bases lay outside the gene matches. Per the germline V gene, CDR1 is MNHEY and CDR2 is SMNVEV (reference sequence). CDR3 length: 15 amino acids. CDR3 DNA sequence: TGTGCCAGCAGTTTATGGGGACAGTTGAACACTGAAGCTTTCTTT. This translates into CASSLWGQLNTEAFF.

The gene calls are TRBV21-1 and TRBJ2-7; the tabulated D call, TRBD2, remains unverified against the DNA. TRBV21-1 is labeled a pseudogene. The CDR3 covers 15 residues. The CDR3 sequence is CASSKEGTVSYEQYF. DNA of the CDR3: TGTGCCAGCAGCAAAGAAGGGACTGTATCCTACGAGCAGTACTTC.

The rearrangement joins TRBV28 to TRBJ1-1; D not certain. Germline CDR1 MDHEN, CDR2 SYDVKM. This CDR3 contains 12 residues. Trimming stripped 2 bases from V and 7 bases from J, with 8 bases between. DNA for the CDR3: TGTGCCAGCAGTTTAGTTTCAGGTGAAGCTTTCTTT. This gives the protein CASSLVSGEAFF. Together with reference TRBV28 and TRBJ1-1, the CDR3 gives the full variable domain: DVKVTQSSRYLVKRTGEKVFLECVQDMDHENMFWYRQDPGLGLRLIYFSYDVKMKEKGDIPEGYSVSREKKERFSLILESASTNQTSMYLCASSLVSGEAFFGQGTRLTVV.

J is TRBJ1-2 and V is TRBV6-5; D possibly corresponds to TRBD1 (5 bases). The CDR3 has 11 residues. With 7 bases removed from V and 7 bases from J, the gap between germline ends came to 10 bases. Germline V gene sequence: CDR1 MNHEY, CDR2 SVGAGI. CDR3 sequence (DNA): TGTGCCAGCATCAGGGATGGTGGCTACACCTTC. It codes for CASIRDGGYTF.

The chain recombines TRBV5-4 with TRBJ1-6, with D possibly being TRBD1 (6 bases). The CDR3 runs 14 residues. The germline CDR1 and CDR2 sequences are SGHNT and YYREEE (reference sequence). Trimming took 2 bases from V and 7 from J, leaving 10 bases between them. CDR3 protein: CASSLSRGNSPLHF. The CDR3 nucleotides read TGTGCCAGCAGCTTAAGCAGGGGAAATTCACCCCTCCACTTT.

J is TRBJ1-1 and V is TRBV19; D call uncertain. Trimming removed 7 bases from V and 1 base from J, with 13 bases in between. Germline assignment: CDR1 LNHDA and CDR2 SQIVND (reference sequence). The CDR3 loop spans 14 amino acids. CDR3 amino acids: CASIPSRRNTEAFF. The CDR3 nucleotides read TGTGCCAGTATCCCCTCCCGCAGGAACACTGAAGCTTTCTTT.

V and J are TRBV12-3 or TRBV12-4 and TRBJ1-1, with D uncertain. V was pared by 7 bases and J by 8 bases, with 17 bases between. The CDR3 covers 13 residues. The CDR3 DNA is TGTGCCAGCATTATGGCGAGACTTGAGGAAGCTTTCTTT. Translating gives CASIMARLEEAFF.

This chain connects TRBV7-3 to TRBJ1-1, with no clear D. Trimming left V 5 bases short and J 1 base short, with 11 bases between. Germline V lookup: CDR1 SGHTA, CDR2 FQGTGA. There are 14 residues in the CDR3. As DNA, the CDR3 is TGTGCCAGCAGCCCCGGCTCGGGGAACACTGAAGCTTTCTTT. This encodes CASSPGSGNTEAFF.

This rearrangement joins TRBV4-2 to TRBJ2-3; D is perhaps TRBD1 (7 bases). This CDR3 region has 15 residues. The V and J ends lost 9 bases and 4 bases respectively, with 20 bases between them. Germline CDR1 and CDR2: LGHNA and YNFKEQ. This chain's CDR3 is CASQSSGGPADTQYF. The CDR3 nucleotides are TGTGCCAGTCAGTCCTCAGGGGGGCCCGCAGATACGCAGTATTTT.